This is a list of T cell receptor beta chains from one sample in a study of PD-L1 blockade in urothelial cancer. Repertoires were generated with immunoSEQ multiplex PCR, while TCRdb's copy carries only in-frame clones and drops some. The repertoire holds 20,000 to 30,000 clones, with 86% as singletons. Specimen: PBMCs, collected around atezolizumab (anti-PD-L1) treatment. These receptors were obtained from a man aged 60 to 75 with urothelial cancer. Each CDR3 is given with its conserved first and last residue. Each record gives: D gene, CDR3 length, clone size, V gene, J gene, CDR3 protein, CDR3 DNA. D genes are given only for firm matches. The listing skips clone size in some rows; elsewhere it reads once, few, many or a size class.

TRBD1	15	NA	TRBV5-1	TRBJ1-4	CASSGTGARNEKLFF	TGCGCCAGCAGCGGGACAGGGGCCAGGAATGAAAAACTGTTTTTT
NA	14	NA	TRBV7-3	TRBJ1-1	CASRVDGGAPEAFF	TGTGCCAGCAGAGTTGACGGGGGGGCTCCTGAAGCTTTCTTT
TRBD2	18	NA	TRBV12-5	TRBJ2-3	CASGPNDGRASSTDTQYF	TGTGCTAGTGGTCCCAATGATGGGAGGGCCTCAAGCACAGATACGCAGTATTTT
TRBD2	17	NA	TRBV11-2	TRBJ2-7	CASSTTGASGLAYEQYF	TGTGCCAGCAGCACGACCGGGGCTAGCGGGTTGGCCTACGAGCAGTACTTC
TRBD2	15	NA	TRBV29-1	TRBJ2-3	CSVRTAGGPSATQYF	TGCAGCGTTAGGACAGCGGGGGGACCATCTGCTACGCAGTATTTT
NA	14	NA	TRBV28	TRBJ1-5	CASRPQRVNQPQHF	TGTGCCAGCAGGCCCCAGAGGGTCAATCAGCCCCAGCATTTT
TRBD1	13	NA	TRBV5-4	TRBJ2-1	CASTEGARNEQFF	TGTGCCAGCACCGAGGGGGCTCGCAATGAGCAGTTCTTC
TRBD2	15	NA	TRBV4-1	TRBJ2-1	CASSQGLAGLNEQFF	TGCGCCAGCAGCCAAGGACTAGCGGGGCTCAATGAGCAGTTCTTC
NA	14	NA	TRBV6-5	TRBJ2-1	CASSYSGAYNEQFF	TGTGCCAGCAGTTACAGCGGAGCCTACAATGAGCAGTTCTTC
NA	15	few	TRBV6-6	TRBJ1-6	CASSPPGHVNSPLHF	TGTGCCAGCAGCCCACCGGGACACGTGAATTCACCCCTCCACTTT
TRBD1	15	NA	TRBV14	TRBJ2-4	CASSQQGQGKNIQYF	TGTGCCAGCAGCCAACAGGGACAGGGCAAAAACATTCAGTACTTC